This T cell receptor (beta chain) was found in a study of shared clonotypes between healthy human individuals. This CDR3 is 13 amino acids long. The germline gives CDR1 SGHTA, CDR2 FQGNSA. V lost 2 bases to trimming and J lost 7 bases, with 11 bases between them. Sequenced by immunoSEQ multiplex PCR; TCRdb stores in-frame clones only, minus some. The sample has 150,000 to 200,000 clones, roughly 70% seen once. This clone was seen more than once but under ten times. Its specificity is not known. General study results and limits: Larger estimated richness was generally recorded for naive subsets relative to memory subsets.

The J gene is TRBJ1-1, the V gene TRBV7-2; weak D call: TRBD1 (5 bases). The specimen was memory CD4+ T cells sorted from blood. Subset defined: CD45RA-negative fraction. The TCR comes from a man in his thirties or forties in good health. The CDR3, as DNA: TGTGCCAGCAGCTTAAGACAGAGAATTGAAGCTTTCTTT. Translation: CASSLRQRIEAFF.